These T cell receptor beta chains were read from a single sample in a study of shared clonotypes between healthy human individuals. Profiled with immunoSEQ multiplex PCR; TCRdb holds only in-frame clones, not every one. The sample records 450,000 to 500,000 clones, roughly 80% being singletons. The sample comprised PBMCs. These receptors were obtained from a middle-aged woman in good health. Some clones in this sample may be carry-over from other donors' samples. The CDR3 runs from the conserved cysteine through the conserved F or W. The order of the fields is clone size, J gene, CDR3 length, V gene, D gene, CDR3 protein, CDR3 DNA. D genes are given only for firm matches. The listing skips clone size in some rows; elsewhere it reads once, few, many or a size class.

size: -; J: TRBJ1-2; length: 15; V: TRBV5-4; D: -; CDR3: CASSLDGRPIYGYTF; DNA: TGTGCCAGCAGCTTGGATGGACGCCCCATCTATGGCTACACCTTC
size: -; J: TRBJ1-4; length: 13; V: TRBV28; D: -; CDR3: CASSSGSNEKLFF; DNA: TGTGCCAGCAGCTCGGGGTCTAATGAAAAACTGTTTTTT
size: -; J: TRBJ2-5; length: 14; V: TRBV30; D: -; CDR3: CAWSVWPSRGTQYF; DNA: TGTGCCTGGAGTGTATGGCCCTCAAGAGGGACCCAGTACTTC
size: -; J: TRBJ1-6; length: 15; V: TRBV9; D: TRBD1; CDR3: CASSAYDRGDSPLHF; DNA: TGTGCCAGTAGCGCCTACGACAGGGGAGACTCACCCCTCCACTTT
size: -; J: TRBJ2-3; length: 11; V: TRBV30; D: -; CDR3: CAWSHGLGQYF; DNA: TGTGCCTGGAGCCATGGGCTCGGGCAGTATTTT
size: -; J: TRBJ2-3; length: 16; V: TRBV5-1; D: TRBD2; CDR3: CASSLTSGRGTDTQYF; DNA: TGCGCCAGCAGCTTGACTAGCGGGAGGGGTACAGATACGCAGTATTTT
size: -; J: TRBJ2-3; length: 17; V: TRBV4-2; D: TRBD1; CDR3: CASSHTPGQGPGDTQYF; DNA: TGTGCCAGCAGCCATACTCCGGGACAGGGGCCCGGAGATACGCAGTATTTT
size: -; J: TRBJ1-1; length: 14; V: TRBV6-5; D: -; CDR3: CASKKGRLNTEAFF; DNA: TGTGCCAGCAAGAAAGGACGGTTGAACACTGAAGCTTTCTTT
size: -; J: TRBJ2-3; length: 15; V: TRBV28; D: -; CDR3: CASRPPQGSTDTQYF; DNA: TGTGCCAGCAGACCTCCGCAGGGCAGCACAGATACGCAGTATTTT
size: -; J: TRBJ1-4; length: 13; V: TRBV5-1; D: -; CDR3: CASSIQTNEKLFF; DNA: TGCGCCAGCAGTATACAGACTAATGAAAAACTGTTTTTT
size: -; J: TRBJ2-1; length: 14; V: TRBV27; D: -; CDR3: CASSLRVSYNEQFF; DNA: TGTGCCAGCAGTTTACGGGTGAGCTACAATGAGCAGTTCTTC
size: -; J: TRBJ1-1; length: 16; V: TRBV9; D: -; CDR3: CASSVGTAAMNTEAFF; DNA: TGTGCCAGCAGCGTAGGGACAGCGGCGATGAACACTGAAGCTTTCTTT
size: -; J: TRBJ1-2; length: 14; V: TRBV11-2; D: -; CDR3: CASSLAGRRYGYTF; DNA: TGTGCCAGCAGCTTGGCAGGGAGACGGTATGGCTACACCTTC
size: -; J: TRBJ2-7; length: 13; V: TRBV5-1; D: -; CDR3: CASSPPGSYEQYF; DNA: TGCGCCAGCAGCCCCCCAGGTTCCTACGAGCAGTACTTC
size: -; J: TRBJ2-7; length: 13; V: TRBV9; D: TRBD1; CDR3: CASSVAAGDRVFF; DNA: TGTGCCAGCAGCGTAGCCGCAGGGGACAGGGTGTTCTTC
size: -; J: TRBJ2-1; length: 15; V: TRBV6-4; D: TRBD2; CDR3: CASFSTSGAYNEQFF; DNA: TGTGCCAGCTTCTCGACTAGCGGGGCTTACAATGAGCAGTTCTTC
size: -; J: TRBJ1-1; length: 15; V: TRBV28; D: TRBD1; CDR3: CASSSRTGPNTEAFF; DNA: TGTGCCAGCAGTTCGCGGACAGGACCGAACACTGAAGCTTTCTTT
size: -; J: TRBJ1-2; length: 15; V: TRBV29-1; D: TRBD1; CDR3: CSVTRRQGMGYGYTF; DNA: TGCAGCGTTACAAGACGACAGGGGATGGGCTATGGCTACACCTTC
size: many; J: TRBJ2-3; length: 19; V: TRBV7-2; D: TRBD2; CDR3: CASSLRTSGRIRLTDTQYF; DNA: TGTGCCAGCAGCTTACGTACTAGCGGGAGGATCAGGCTCACAGATACGCAGTATTTT
size: -; J: TRBJ2-3; length: 16; V: TRBV28; D: TRBD2; CDR3: CASSFGLAGLGDTQYF; DNA: TGTGCCAGCAGTTTCGGACTAGCGGGTTTGGGAGATACGCAGTATTTT
size: -; J: TRBJ2-7; length: 14; V: TRBV4-3; D: -; CDR3: CASSQDWLTYEQYF; DNA: TGCGCCAGCAGCCAAGATTGGCTAACCTACGAGCAGTACTTC
size: -; J: TRBJ2-5; length: 12; V: TRBV19; D: -; CDR3: CASGTYGETQYF; DNA: TGTGCCAGTGGGACATACGGGGAGACCCAGTACTTC
size: -; J: TRBJ2-5; length: 13; V: TRBV2; D: TRBD1; CDR3: CASRLDRQETQYF; DNA: TGTGCCAGCAGGCTGGACAGGCAAGAGACCCAGTACTTC
size: -; J: TRBJ2-7; length: 15; V: TRBV7-2; D: TRBD2; CDR3: CASSPAGASDYEQYF; DNA: TGTGCCAGCAGCCCAGCGGGGGCTAGCGACTACGAGCAGTACTTC
size: -; J: TRBJ1-1; length: 14; V: TRBV28; D: -; CDR3: CASNRQGGNTEAFF; DNA: TGTGCCAGCAATAGGCAGGGAGGGAACACTGAAGCTTTCTTT
size: -; J: TRBJ1-5; length: 15; V: TRBV6-1; D: -; CDR3: CASSEYAGVPQPQHF; DNA: TGTGCCAGCAGTGAGTACGCAGGGGTGCCACAGCCCCAGCATTTT
size: once; J: TRBJ2-1; length: 15; V: TRBV30; D: TRBD2; CDR3: CAWSPTSGGHNEQFF; DNA: TGTGCCTGGAGCCCCACTAGCGGGGGACACAATGAGCAGTTCTTC
size: -; J: TRBJ2-7; length: 15; V: TRBV28; D: TRBD2; CDR3: CASSEATSGFYEQYF; DNA: TGTGCCAGCAGTGAGGCGACTAGCGGCTTTTACGAGCAGTACTTC
size: -; J: TRBJ2-1; length: 13; V: TRBV5-1; D: -; CDR3: CASSSDSFNEQFF; DNA: TGCGCCAGCAGCTCGGACAGTTTCAATGAGCAGTTCTTC
size: once; J: TRBJ2-2; length: 13; V: TRBV6-5; D: -; CDR3: CASEKVSTWELFF; DNA: TGTGCCAGCGAAAAGGTAAGCACCTGGGAGCTGTTTTTT
size: -; J: TRBJ2-4; length: 15; V: TRBV4-1; D: TRBD1; CDR3: CASSPRDRDMDIQYF; DNA: TGCGCCAGCAGCCCCCGGGACAGGGATATGGACATTCAGTACTTC
size: medium-sized; J: TRBJ1-1; length: 17; V: TRBV2; D: TRBD1; CDR3: CASSGWDRVTVNTEAFF; DNA: TGTGCCAGCAGTGGTTGGGACAGGGTTACGGTGAACACTGAAGCTTTCTTT
size: once; J: TRBJ2-1; length: 13; V: TRBV7-2; D: -; CDR3: CASTRDPKYEQFF; DNA: TGTGCCAGCACCAGGGACCCGAAATATGAGCAGTTCTTC
size: -; J: TRBJ1-1; length: 13; V: TRBV19; D: TRBD1; CDR3: CASRAQGLPEAFF; DNA: TGTGCCAGTAGGGCACAGGGGCTTCCTGAAGCTTTCTTT
size: -; J: TRBJ2-3; length: 16; V: TRBV5-1; D: -; CDR3: CASSLEGGSSTDTQYF; DNA: TGCGCCAGCAGCTTGGAAGGGGGATCTAGCACAGATACGCAGTATTTT
size: -; J: TRBJ2-3; length: 16; V: TRBV7-9; D: TRBD2; CDR3: CASSGGLVHSTDTQYF; DNA: TGTGCCAGCAGCGGGGGACTAGTCCATAGCACAGATACGCAGTATTTT
size: -; J: TRBJ1-2; length: 14; V: TRBV15; D: TRBD1; CDR3: CATSTRDRGYGYTF; DNA: TGTGCCACCAGCACGAGGGACAGGGGTTATGGCTACACCTTC
size: many; J: TRBJ1-5; length: 18; V: TRBV19; D: -; CDR3: CASSTTRPTLTSNQPQHF; DNA: TGTGCCAGTAGTACCACCCGCCCGACGTTAACGAGCAATCAGCCCCAGCATTTT
size: -; J: TRBJ2-2; length: 14; V: TRBV4-3; D: -; CDR3: CASSQDFGTGELFF; DNA: TGCGCCAGCAGCCAAGATTTCGGGACCGGGGAGCTGTTTTTT
size: -; J: TRBJ2-3; length: 14; V: TRBV9; D: -; CDR3: CASGRGGLPDTQYF; DNA: TGTGCCAGCGGGAGAGGGGGTCTCCCAGATACGCAGTATTTT
size: -; J: TRBJ2-3; length: 14; V: TRBV18; D: -; CDR3: CASSPAGNADTQYF; DNA: TGTGCCAGCTCACCAGCGGGAAATGCGGATACGCAGTATTTT
size: -; J: TRBJ2-3; length: 18; V: TRBV9; D: TRBD2; CDR3: CASSVAGTSGTKTDTQYF; DNA: TGTGCCAGCAGCGTAGCCGGGACTAGCGGAACAAAAACAGATACGCAGTATTTT
size: few; J: TRBJ1-2; length: 13; V: TRBV11-2; D: -; CDR3: CASSAPIKGSYTF; DNA: TGTGCCAGCAGCGCCCCAATTAAAGGGAGCTACACCTTC
size: -; J: TRBJ1-2; length: 14; V: TRBV9; D: TRBD1; CDR3: CASSLGGTAFGYTF; DNA: TGTGCCAGCAGTCTCGGGGGGACAGCCTTTGGCTACACCTTC
size: -; J: TRBJ2-7; length: 15; V: TRBV28; D: TRBD1; CDR3: CASSSGTAFSYEQYF; DNA: TGTGCCAGCAGTTCCGGGACAGCTTTCTCCTACGAGCAGTACTTC